One and the same sample provided the 5 T cell receptor beta chains below, sequenced in a study of blood T cell repertoires in COVID-19 (dated by TCRdb to between 2020 and 2021). The method was the immunoSEQ multiplex PCR assay. TCRdb mirrors the immuneACCESS table, restricted to in-frame sequences. Some clones are absent from its copies; in checked studies, under half trace to an unresolved V gene, and the reason for the others is unknown. Within this sample are roughly 50,000 clones, with over 75% of them counted one time only. The leading ten clones occupy 14% of the sample. Sequencing was done on a sample of peripheral blood. The receptors were gathered from a woman aged 60-75 years with active COVID-19.

This chain links TRBV7-2 with TRBJ1-1, with 7 positions matching TRBD1. Germline V CDR1 and CDR2: SGHTA, FQGNSA. The CDR3 sequence is 15 residues long. J gave up 0 bases and V 4 bases, and 5 bases lay outside the gene matches. The CDR3, as DNA: TGTGCCAGCAGCTATGATACAGGGGTGAACACTGAAGCTTTCTTT. Protein: CASSYDTGVNTEAFF.

This chain links TRBV18 with TRBJ1-3, with a weak D call TRBD1 (6 bases). The CDR3 spans 16 residues. In germline, CDR1 is KGHSH, CDR2 LQKENI. Deletions cut 5 bases from V and 0 bases from J, with 14 bases between. For the CDR3, the DNA is TGTGCCAGCTCATCAAAGTCAGGGGCCTCTGGAAACACCATATATTTT. Its translation: CASSSKSGASGNTIYF.

This chain connects TRBV5-1 to TRBJ2-2; D uncertain. The CDR3 spans 15 residues. The germline gives CDR1 SGHRS, CDR2 YFSETQ. The V end was cut by 2 bases, the J end by 0 bases, with 8 bases between. The DNA for the CDR3 is TGCGCCAGCAGCTTCGCCCTAGCGAACACCGGGGAGCTGTTTTTT. Protein product: CASSFALANTGELFF.

The chain recombines TRBV2 with TRBJ2-7, with a weak D call TRBD1 (6 bases). The CDR3 is 14 residues long. V gave up 2 bases and J gave up 0 bases, with 8 bases separating them. Germline assignment: CDR1 SNHLY and CDR2 FYNNEI. In nucleotides, the CDR3 is TGTGCCAGCAGTGAACAGGGGAGCTCCTACGAGCAGTACTTC. The encoded protein is CASSEQGSSYEQYF.

This chain uses TRBV20-1 with TRBJ2-7; D uncertain. CDR1 and CDR2 (germline): DFQATT, SNEGSKA (reference sequence). V gave up 3 bases and J gave up 2 bases, with 11 bases separating them. This CDR3 spans 13 amino acids. DNA of the CDR3: TGCAGTGCTAGTCCTCCAGGTACCTACGAGCAGTACTTC. This sequence encodes CSASPPGTYEQYF.